This T cell receptor beta chain emerged from a study of response to subunit inactivated influenza vaccine. General study findings and limits: The authors suggested that every seasonal influenza vaccination recruits few new T cells.

TCRdb re-called the RT-PCR reads with MiXCR, one entry per CDR3 protein. The data hold more than 600,000 distinct CDR3 sequences, with around a sixth observed a single time. The CDR3 consists of 15 residues. In germline, CDR1 is SGHRS, CDR2 YFSETQ. V lost 5 bases and J 5 bases, leaving 19 bases between the germline ends. Details on this clonotype: Its antigen is as yet unknown.

The source material was PBMCs from blood, sampled 4 to 6 days after vaccination. The receptor was derived from a man in his fifties who received an inactivated influenza vaccine. The genes are TRBV5-1 and TRBJ2-5, with D perhaps given as TRBD1 or TRBD2 (6 bases each). CDR3 residues: CASRPGRGGTETQYF. For the CDR3, the DNA is TGCGCCAGCAGACCCGGAAGAGGGGGGACTGAGACCCAGTACTTC. Based on the CDR3 plus reference TRBV5-1 and TRBJ2-5, the full variable domain is KAGVTQTPRYLIKTRGQQVTLSCSPISGHRSVSWYQQTPGQGLQFLFEYFSETQRNKGNFPGRFSGRQFSNSRSEMNVSTLELGDSALYLCASRPGRGGTETQYFGPGTRLLVL.